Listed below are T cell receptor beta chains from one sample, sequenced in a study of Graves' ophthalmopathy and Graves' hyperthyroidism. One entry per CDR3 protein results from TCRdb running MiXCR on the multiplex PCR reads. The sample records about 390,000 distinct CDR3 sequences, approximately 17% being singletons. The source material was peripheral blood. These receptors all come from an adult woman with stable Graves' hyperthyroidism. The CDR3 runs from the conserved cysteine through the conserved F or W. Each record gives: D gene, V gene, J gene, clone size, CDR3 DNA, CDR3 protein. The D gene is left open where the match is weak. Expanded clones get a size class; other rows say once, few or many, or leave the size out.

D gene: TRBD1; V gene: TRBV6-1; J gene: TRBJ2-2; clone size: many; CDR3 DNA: TGTGCCAGCAGACCACAGGGACAGGAAAACACCGGGGAGCTGTTTTTT; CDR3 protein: CASRPQGQENTGELFF
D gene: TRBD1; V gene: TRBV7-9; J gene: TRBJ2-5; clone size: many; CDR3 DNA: TGTGCCATAACAGGGGGCCAAGAGACCCAGTACTTC; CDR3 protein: CAITGGQETQYF
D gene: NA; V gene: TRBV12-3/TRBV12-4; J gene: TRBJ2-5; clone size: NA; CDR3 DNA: TGTGCCAGCAGTTTAGGCCTAGGGGCCAGGGGAGGCGAGACCCAGTACTTC; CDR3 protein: CASSLGLGARGGETQYF
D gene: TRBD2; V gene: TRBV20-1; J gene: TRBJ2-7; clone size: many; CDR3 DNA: TGCAGTGCTAGAAGGACTAGCTCGGGCTACGAGCAGTACTTC; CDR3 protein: CSARRTSSGYEQYF
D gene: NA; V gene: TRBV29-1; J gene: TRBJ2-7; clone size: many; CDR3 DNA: TGCAGCGCCCTAAACCGGGGGAGCTCCTACGAGCAGTACTTC; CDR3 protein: CSALNRGSSYEQYF
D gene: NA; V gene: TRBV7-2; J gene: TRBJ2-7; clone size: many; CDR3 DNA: TGTGCCAGCAGCCCCGAAGGGGGGGCAAGCTACGAGCAGTACTTC; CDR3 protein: CASSPEGGASYEQYF
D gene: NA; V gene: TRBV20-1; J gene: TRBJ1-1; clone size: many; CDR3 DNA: TGCAGTGCTCCCGGACAGCTGCAGGGTGAAGCTTTCTTT; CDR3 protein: CSAPGQLQGEAFF
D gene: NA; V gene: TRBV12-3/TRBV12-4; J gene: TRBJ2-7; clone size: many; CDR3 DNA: TGTGCCAGCTCTCAGGGCGGTAGCTCCTACGAGCAGTACTTC; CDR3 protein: CASSQGGSSYEQYF
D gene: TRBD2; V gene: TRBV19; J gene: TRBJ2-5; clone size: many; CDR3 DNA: TGTGCCAGTAATGGACTAGCGGGAAAAGAGACCCAGTACTTC; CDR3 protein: CASNGLAGKETQYF
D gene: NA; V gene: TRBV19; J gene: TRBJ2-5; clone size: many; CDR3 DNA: TGTGCCAGTAGAGGCAGGGACGAGACCCAGTACTTC; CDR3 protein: CASRGRDETQYF
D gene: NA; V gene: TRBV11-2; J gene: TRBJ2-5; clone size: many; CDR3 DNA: TGTGCCAGCAGCTTAGTCCAGGGTAGTACGGAGACCCAGTACTTC; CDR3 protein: CASSLVQGSTETQYF
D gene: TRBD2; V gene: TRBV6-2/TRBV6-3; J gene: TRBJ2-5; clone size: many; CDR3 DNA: TGTGCCAGCACAGGGGGCGCCCGAACTAGCGGGATGGGCATGGAGACCCAGTACTTC; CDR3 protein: CASTGGARTSGMGMETQYF
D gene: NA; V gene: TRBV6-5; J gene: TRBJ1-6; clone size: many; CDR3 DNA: TGTGCCAGCAGCCGCAGGGAGCCTCGGGAGAATTCACCCCTCCACTTT; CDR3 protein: CASSRREPRENSPLHF
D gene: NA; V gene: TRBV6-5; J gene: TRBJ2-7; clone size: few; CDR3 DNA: TGTGCCAGCAGTTGGACACGGAACTACGAGCAGTACTTC; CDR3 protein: CASSWTRNYEQYF
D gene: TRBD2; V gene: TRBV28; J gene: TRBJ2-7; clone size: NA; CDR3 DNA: TGTGCCAGCAGTCCTTATGCGGGAGGAAACTACGAGCAGTACTTC; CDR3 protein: CASSPYAGGNYEQYF
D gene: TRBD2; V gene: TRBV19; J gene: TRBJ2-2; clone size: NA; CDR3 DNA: TGTGCCAGTGCCGGGACTAGCAGGCCCGGGGAGCTGTTTTTT; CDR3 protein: CASAGTSRPGELFF
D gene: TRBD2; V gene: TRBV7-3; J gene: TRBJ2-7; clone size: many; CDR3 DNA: TGTGCCCGCGGGGGGGTCGAGCAGTACTTC; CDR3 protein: CARGGVEQYF
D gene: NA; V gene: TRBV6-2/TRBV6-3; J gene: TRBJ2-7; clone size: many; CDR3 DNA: TGTGCCAGCAGTTACTCGATGGCAGGGAATTCCTACGAGCAGTACTTC; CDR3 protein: CASSYSMAGNSYEQYF
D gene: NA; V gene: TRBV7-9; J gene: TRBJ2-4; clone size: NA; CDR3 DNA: TGTGCCAGCAGCTCCCGAAGTGGTCTTGGAAACATTAAGTACTTC; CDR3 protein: CASSSRSGLGNIKYF
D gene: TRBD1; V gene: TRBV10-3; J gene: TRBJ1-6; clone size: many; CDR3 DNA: TGTGCCATCACTGACCGGAAACCCGGGACAGCTTTCCTCCACTTT; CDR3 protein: CAITDRKPGTAFLHF
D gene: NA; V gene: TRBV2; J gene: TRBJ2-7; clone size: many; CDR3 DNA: TGTGCCAGCACATGGGACTTCCTCCTCTCCTACGAGCAGTACTTC; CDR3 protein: CASTWDFLLSYEQYF
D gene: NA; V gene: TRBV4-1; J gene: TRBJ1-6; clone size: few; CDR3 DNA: TGCGCCAGCAGCCAAGGTTCCCAGGGTAGGGGTTCACCCCTCCACTTT; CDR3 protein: CASSQGSQGRGSPLHF
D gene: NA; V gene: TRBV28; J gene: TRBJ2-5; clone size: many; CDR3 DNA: TGTGCCAGCAGCACAGGGGGCGGGAGGGGGCTGGGTCGAGAGACCCAGTACTTC; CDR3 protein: CASSTGGGRGLGRETQYF
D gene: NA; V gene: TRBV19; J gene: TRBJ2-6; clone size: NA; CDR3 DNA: TGTGCCAGTAGTATAGCATCCGGGCCCGGGGCCAACGTCCTGACTTTC; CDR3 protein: CASSIASGPGANVLTF
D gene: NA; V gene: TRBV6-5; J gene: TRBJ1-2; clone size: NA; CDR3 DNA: TGTGCCAGCAGTTACGTAGCTCCAGGGCGGGGAGGCAGCTACACCTTC; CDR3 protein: CASSYVAPGRGGSYTF
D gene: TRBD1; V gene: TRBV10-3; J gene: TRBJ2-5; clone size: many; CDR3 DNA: TGTGCCATCAGTGCCATGACAGGGCAAGAGACCCAGTACTTC; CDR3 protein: CAISAMTGQETQYF
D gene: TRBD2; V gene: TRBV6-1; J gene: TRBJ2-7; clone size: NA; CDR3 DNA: TGTGCCAGCAGTGCACCGGGACTAGCGGGAGTTGAGCAGTACTTC; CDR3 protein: CASSAPGLAGVEQYF
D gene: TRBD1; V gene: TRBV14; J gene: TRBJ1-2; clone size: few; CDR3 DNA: TGTGCCAGCAGCCCCTCCGGGACAGGGGGCAGAGGCTACACCTTC; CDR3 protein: CASSPSGTGGRGYTF
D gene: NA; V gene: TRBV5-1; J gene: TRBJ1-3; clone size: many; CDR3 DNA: TGCGCCAGCAGCTTTGGGGCTACGGACTCTGGAAACACCATATATTTT; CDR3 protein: CASSFGATDSGNTIYF
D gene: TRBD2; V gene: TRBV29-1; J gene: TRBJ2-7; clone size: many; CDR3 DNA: TGCAGCGTGGACACTAGCGGCGAGCAGTACTTC; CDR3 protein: CSVDTSGEQYF
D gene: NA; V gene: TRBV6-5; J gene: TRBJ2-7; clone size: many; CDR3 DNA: TGTGCCAGCAGTTACTCGACCCCCGAGCAGTACTTC; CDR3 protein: CASSYSTPEQYF
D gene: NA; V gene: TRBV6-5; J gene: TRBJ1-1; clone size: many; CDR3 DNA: TGTGCCAGCAGTTACTCAGATTCGGGCACTGAAGCTTTCTTT; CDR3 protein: CASSYSDSGTEAFF
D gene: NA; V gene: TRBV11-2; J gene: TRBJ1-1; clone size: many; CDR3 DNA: TGTGCCAGCAGCTTACGGGGGAGGAGGACTGAAGCTTTCTTT; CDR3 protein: CASSLRGRRTEAFF
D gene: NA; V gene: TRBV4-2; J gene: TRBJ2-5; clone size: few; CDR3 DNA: TGTGCCAGCAGCCAACCCTTCCGGGACCCCGGGGAGACCCAGTACTTC; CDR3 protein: CASSQPFRDPGETQYF
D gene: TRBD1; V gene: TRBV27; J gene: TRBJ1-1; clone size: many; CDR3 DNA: TGTGCCAGCGGTAACAGGGGGAGCACTGAAGCTTTCTTT; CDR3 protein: CASGNRGSTEAFF
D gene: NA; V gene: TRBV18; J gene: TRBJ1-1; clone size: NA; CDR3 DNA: TGTGCCAGCTCAGCCATAGTTGACACTGAAGCTTTCTTT; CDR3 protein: CASSAIVDTEAFF
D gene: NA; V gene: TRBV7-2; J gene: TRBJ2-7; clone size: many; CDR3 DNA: TGTGCCAGCAGCTTAGGTTTGGGGACCCCTCCCTACGAGCAGTACTTC; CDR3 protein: CASSLGLGTPPYEQYF
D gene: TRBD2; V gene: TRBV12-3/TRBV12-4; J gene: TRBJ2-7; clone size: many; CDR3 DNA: TGTGCCAGCAGGGCCGAAACTAGCGGGAAGTACGAGCAGTACTTC; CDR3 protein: CASRAETSGKYEQYF
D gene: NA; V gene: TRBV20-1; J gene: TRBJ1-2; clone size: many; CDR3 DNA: TGCAGTGCTCCTAGGGCCTACCGCTACACCTTC; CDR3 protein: CSAPRAYRYTF
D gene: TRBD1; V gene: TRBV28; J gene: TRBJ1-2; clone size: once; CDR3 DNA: TGTGCCAGCAGTTTCCAGGGGGGTTGGGGCCGGAGGAACTATGGCTACACCTTC; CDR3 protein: CASSFQGGWGRRNYGYTF
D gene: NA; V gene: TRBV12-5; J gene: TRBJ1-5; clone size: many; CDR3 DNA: TGTGCTAGTGGTTTGGGGCGCGGGAATCAGCCCCAGCATTTT; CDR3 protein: CASGLGRGNQPQHF
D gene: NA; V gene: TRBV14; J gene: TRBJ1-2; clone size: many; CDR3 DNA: TGTGCCAGCAGCCAAGAGGCGAGGGCGTGGGCTAACTATGGCTACACCTTC; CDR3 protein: CASSQEARAWANYGYTF
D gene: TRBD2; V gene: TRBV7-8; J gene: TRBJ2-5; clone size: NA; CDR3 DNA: TGTGCCAGCAGCTTAGGGGGAGCGGGGGGCTTTGAGACCCAGTACTTC; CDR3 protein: CASSLGGAGGFETQYF
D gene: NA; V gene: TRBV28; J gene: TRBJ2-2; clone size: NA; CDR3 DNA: TGTGCCAGCAGCCACACCATTGCAGGGCGGCTGAACACCGGGGGGCTGTTTTTT; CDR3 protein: CASSHTIAGRLNTGGLFF
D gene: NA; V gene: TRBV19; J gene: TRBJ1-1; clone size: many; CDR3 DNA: TGTGCCAGTAGTATCGGGGGTGAGAACACTGAAGCTTTCTTT; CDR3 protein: CASSIGGENTEAFF
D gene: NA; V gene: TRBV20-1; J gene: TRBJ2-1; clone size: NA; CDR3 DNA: TGCAGTGCTAGAAGGCCAGGGGCCACCTACAATGAGCAGTTCTTC; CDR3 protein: CSARRPGATYNEQFF
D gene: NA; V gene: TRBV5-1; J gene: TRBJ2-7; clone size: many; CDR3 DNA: TGCGCCAGCAGCACCACTGCAGGTGCCTACGAGCAGTACTTC; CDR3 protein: CASSTTAGAYEQYF
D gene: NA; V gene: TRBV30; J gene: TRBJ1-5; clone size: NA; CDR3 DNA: TGTGCCTGGAGTGCGGGCAGACATAGCAATCAGCCCCAGCATTTT; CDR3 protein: CAWSAGRHSNQPQHF
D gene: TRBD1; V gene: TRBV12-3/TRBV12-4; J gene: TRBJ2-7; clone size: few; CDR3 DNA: TGTGCCAGCGGGCGTGGGACAGGGGGTAGCGAGCAGTACTTC; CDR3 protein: CASGRGTGGSEQYF
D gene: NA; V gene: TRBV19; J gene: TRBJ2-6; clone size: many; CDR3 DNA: TGTGCCAGTAGTATGAAGCTAGCGCTTAGCTCTGGGGCCAACGTCCTGACTTTC; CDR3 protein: CASSMKLALSSGANVLTF
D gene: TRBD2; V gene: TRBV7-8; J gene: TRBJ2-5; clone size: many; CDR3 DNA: TGTGCCAGCAGCCGTCCGGGACTAGCGGGAGGGACCCAGTACTTC; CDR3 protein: CASSRPGLAGGTQYF